The entry below gives a single TCR beta chain sequence along with its context. What it binds is unknown. The sample comes from a study of monozygotic twins with inflammatory bowel disease. Study-wide points: Immunosuppressive treatment differences may have increased patient repertoire variability. The study supported no single strong signal or clonotype linked to IBD.

Germline lookup yields CDR1 MNHEY and CDR2 SVGAGI. The CDR3 has 14 amino acids. TCRdb derives one entry per CDR3 protein from the 5' RACE reads, leaving out DNA. This table holds roughly 140,000 distinct CDR3 sequences. Material for sequencing was blood. The sequence was collected from a human donor with ulcerative colitis or Crohn's disease, or a healthy co-twin of an affected twin (not recorded which). This rearrangement joins TRBV6-5 to TRBJ2-7; TCRdb's D call of TRBD2 is untestable without DNA. The CDR3 sequence is CASSYASGAYEQYF.